Following are 10 T cell receptor beta chains from one sample sequenced in a study of CD8+ T cells in alopecia areata. Treatment specified: oral pan-JAK inhibitor, 5-10 mg twice daily. Once RNA had been extracted, it was reverse transcribed into cDNA to act as the sequencing template. The table came from immunoSEQ multiplex PCR; TCRdb's copy has only in-frame clones and leaves some out. The sample has over 120,000 clones, about 56% seen once. The sequencing used CD8+ T cells sorted from blood, collected at week 4, from a patient treated with tofacitinib. Source of these receptors: a human donor with alopecia areata.

This clone showed up just a few times. This chain connects TRBV2 to TRBJ2-1; TRBD1 aligns across 11 bases. V was clipped by 6 bases and J by 6 bases; unmatched bases: 1. The CDR3 extends over 13 amino acids. Germline V lookup: CDR1 SNHLY, CDR2 FYNNEI. The CDR3 DNA reads as TGTGCCAGCAGAGGGACAGGGGGCAATGAGCAGTTCTTC. Translation gives CASRGTGGNEQFF.

The chain carries TRBV4-1 and TRBJ2-1, with 7 bases identical to TRBD1. The length of the CDR3 is 14 residues. CDR1 and CDR2 from the germline V gene are MGHRA and YSYEKL. Germline trimming cut 2 bases from V and 8 bases from J; bases unmatched to any gene: 6. CDR3 DNA: TGCGCCAGCAGCCAACTTACAGGGGACGATGAGCAGTTCTTC. This gives the protein CASSQLTGDDEQFF.

The rearrangement uses TRBV4-2 and TRBJ2-3; 11 positions agree with TRBD2. Germline V gene sequence: CDR1 LGHNA, CDR2 YNFKEQ. This CDR3 has 16 amino acids. V lost 3 bases and J lost 3; bases outside the gene matches: 5. CDR3: CASSHVAGGPTDTQYF. In nucleotides, the CDR3 is TGTGCCAGCAGCCACGTAGCGGGGGGGCCAACAGATACGCAGTATTTT.

The chain uses TRBV6-5 and TRBJ1-2, with D hard to call. CDR1 is MNHEY and CDR2 is SVGAGI in the germline V gene. The CDR3 is made up of 16 amino acids. The V end was cut by 1 base, the J end by 0 bases, with 12 bases between. In nucleotides, the CDR3 is TGTGCCAGCAGTTACTGGGCAGGAGCTACTAACTATGGCTACACCTTC. Protein: CASSYWAGATNYGYTF.

The chain couples TRBV2 to TRBJ1-5; possible D gene TRBD1, 5 bases. Trimming stripped 0 bases from V and 3 bases from J, with 9 bases between. Germline CDR1 is SNHLY and CDR2 is FYNNEI. CDR3 length: 15 residues. The CDR3 reads CASSEAGTYNQPQHF. DNA of the CDR3: TGTGCCAGCAGTGAAGCCGGGACCTACAATCAGCCCCAGCATTTT.

The rearrangement uses TRBV7-9 and TRBJ1-1, with a possible D match to TRBD1 (5 bases). CDR1 and CDR2 (germline): SEHNR, FQNEAQ (reference sequence). CDR3 length equals 16 residues. V lost 3 bases, J lost 5 bases, and 19 bases lay in between. The CDR3 DNA is TGTGCCAGCAGCTTCGGGACTCAGGGATCCCGGACTGAAGCTTTCTTT. It specifies CASSFGTQGSRTEAFF. Looking up the rest from reference TRBV7-9 and TRBJ1-1 gives the full variable domain: DTGVSQNPRHKITKRGQNVTFRCDPISEHNRLYWYRQTLGQGPEFLTYFQNEAQLEKSRLLSDRFSAERPKGSFSTLEIQRTEQGDSAMYLCASSFGTQGSRTEAFFGQGTRLTVV.

The chain has TRBV9 and TRBJ2-3; 9 bases are a match to TRBD1. The CDR3 consists of 15 residues. V shed 3 bases, J shed 3 bases, and the junction held 5 bases outside the gene matches. Germline CDR1 is SGDLS and CDR2 is YYNGEE. The CDR3 is CASSAGTGLTDTQYF. In nucleotides, the CDR3 is TGTGCCAGCAGCGCCGGGACAGGGTTGACAGATACGCAGTATTTT.

The CDR3 loop reads CASSPLAFYGYTF. CDR3 sequence (DNA): TGTGCCAGCAGTCCCCTCGCGTTCTATGGCTACACCTTC. The chain employs TRBV27 and TRBJ1-2; D remains ambiguous. V dropped 5 bases and J dropped 4 bases, with 11 bases sitting between them. This CDR3 comprises 13 residues. Per the germline V gene, CDR1 is MNHEY and CDR2 is SMNVEV (reference sequence).

The chain is built from TRBV7-6 and TRBJ2-2; 10 positions match TRBD2. With 0 bases clipped from V and 4 bases from J, the junction kept 2 bases outside the gene matches. Germline V gene lookup returns CDR1 SGHVS and CDR2 FNYEAQ. CDR3 length equals 16 residues. CDR3 in amino acids: CASSLALAGVTGELFF. CDR3 bases: TGTGCCAGCAGCTTAGCCCTAGCGGGGGTCACCGGGGAGCTGTTTTTT.

The genes are TRBV4-2 and TRBJ2-1; no reliable D call. There are 12 residues in the CDR3. V was pared by 1 base and J by 7 bases, with 5 bases between. Germline CDR1 reads LGHNA; CDR2 reads YNFKEQ. CDR3 in amino acids: CASSQVYNEQFF. CDR3 sequence (DNA): TGTGCCAGCAGCCAAGTGTATAATGAGCAGTTCTTC.